The 20 T cell receptor beta chains below all came from one sample that was sequenced in a study of blood T cells in healthy people across ages. Alongside a J-beta primer mix, a sample-barcoded 5' primer served in a second PCR lasting roughly 6 to 12 cycles. TCRdb fed the 5' RACE reads into MiXCR, producing one record per CDR3 protein. The profile shows roughly 570,000 distinct CDR3 sequences, about 26% of them singletons. The sequenced sample was blood. The receptors stem from a woman in her sixties or seventies in good health.

This clonotype was counted only a few times. CDR3 sequence: CASRRTGETYTQYF. For the CDR3, the DNA is TGCGCCAGCAGAAGGACGGGGGAGACCTATACGCAGTATTTT. The J gene is TRBJ2-3, the V gene TRBV5-1; TRBD2 might be the D (6 bases). From germline, CDR1 is SGHRS and CDR2 YFSETQ. Trimming removed 5 bases at V and 7 bases at J, with 17 bases between. CDR3 length equals 14 residues.

This clonotype has more than one count but fewer than ten. J is TRBJ2-1 and V is TRBV20-1, with 13 bases fitting TRBD2. From germline, CDR1 is DFQATT and CDR2 SNEGSKA (reference sequence). V trimming: 0 bases; J trimming: 10 bases; junction bases outside the gene matches: 9. The CDR3 extends over 16 amino acids. This CDR3 reads CSARDTSGGAAEEQFF. CDR3 bases: TGCAGTGCTAGAGATACTAGCGGGGGGGCCGCGGAAGAGCAGTTCTTC.

This clonotype was observed a few times. V is TRBV6-2 or TRBV6-3 and J is TRBJ1-2; 8 nucleotides match TRBD1. Germline trimming cut 6 bases from V and 4 bases from J; bases unmatched to any gene: 7. The CDR3 totals 14 residues. Germline V gene sequence: CDR1 MNHEY, CDR2 SVGEGT. The CDR3 is CASSFPGQVYGYTF. The CDR3 DNA follows: TGTGCCAGCAGCTTCCCGGGACAGGTCTATGGCTACACCTTC.

The chain has TRBV18 and TRBJ2-5; D uncertain. The end of the DNA aligns better with TRBJ2-7, so the J call may be wrong. The germline V gene encodes CDR1 KGHSH and CDR2 LQKENI. The CDR3 has 12 amino acids. CDR3 sequence (DNA): TGTGCCAGCTCACCATTAAACTGCGAGCAGTACTTC. The encoded protein is CASSPLNCEQYF.

This clonotype appeared a few times. This may be a read error: a much more frequent sequence differs by one nucleotide. The chain links TRBV4-1 to TRBJ2-5; 9 nucleotides line up with TRBD2. CDR3 size: 17 residues. CDR1 and CDR2 (germline): MGHRA, YSYEKL. The CDR3 DNA follows: TGCGCCAGCAGCCAATTCCCTAGCGGGGATGAACAAGAGGCCCAGTACTTC. It translates to CASSQFPSGDEQEAQYF.

The chain carries TRBV28 and TRBJ1-2; 8 bases agree with TRBD1. Germline loops: CDR1 MDHEN, CDR2 SYDVKM. The J segment lost 5 bases and the V segment lost 10 bases, leaving 15 bases of the junction unmatched. The CDR3 consists of 15 residues. The CDR3 is CATTIRPTGDYGYTF. Here the CDR3 DNA reads TGTGCCACCACGATTAGACCGACAGGGGATTATGGCTACACCTTC.

The chain links TRBV24-1 to TRBJ2-3; no firm D call. Trimming took 3 bases from V and 4 from J, leaving 4 bases between them. This CDR3 contains 12 residues. Looked up from germline, CDR1 is KGHDR and CDR2 is SFDVKD. CDR3 residues: CATSDDADTQYF. The CDR3 DNA sequence: TGTGCCACCAGTGATGATGCAGATACGCAGTATTTT.

CDR3 bases: TGCGCCAGCAGCTTTGGACAGGGAGAAGAGACCCAGTACTTC. Protein sequence: CASSFGQGEETQYF. This rearrangement joins TRBV5-1 to TRBJ2-5; 8 bases line up with TRBD1. The germline gives CDR1 SGHRS, CDR2 YFSETQ. Germline trimming cut 2 bases from V and 3 bases from J; bases unmatched to any gene: 3. The CDR3 contains 14 residues. Full variable domain (missing parts from reference TRBV5-1 and TRBJ2-5): KAGVTQTPRYLIKTRGQQVTLSCSPISGHRSVSWYQQTPGQGLQFLFEYFSETQRNKGNFPGRFSGRQFSNSRSEMNVSTLELGDSALYLCASSFGQGEETQYFGPGTRLLVL.

The table lists this clonotype with a few counts. A read error may account for a junction end that differs from germline. The chain is built from TRBV7-2 and TRBJ2-7, with 8 positions matching TRBD2. Germline values: CDR1 SGHTA, CDR2 FQGNSA. This CDR3 is built from 14 residues. The CDR3 spells CARSVTGTSTEQYF. For the CDR3, the DNA is TGTGCCCGCAGCGTAACCGGGACTAGTACCGAGCAGTACTTC. Full variable domain (outside the CDR3, taken from reference TRBV7-2 and TRBJ2-7): GAGVSQSPSNKVTEKGKDVELRCDPISGHTALYWYRQSLGQGLEFLIYFQGNSAPDKSGLPSDRFSAERTGGSVSTLTIQRTQQEDSAVYLCARSVTGTSTEQYFGPGTRLTVT.

V gene TRBV20-1 combines with J gene TRBJ1-5; D ambiguous. Germline values: CDR1 DFQATT, CDR2 SNEGSKA (reference sequence). CDR3 length: 14 residues. V was shortened by 3 bases and J by 5 bases, with 14 bases between the two germline ends. CDR3 region: CSASNGARHQPQHF. The CDR3 DNA reads TGCAGTGCTAGTAACGGTGCCCGTCATCAGCCCCAGCATTTT.

The rearrangement uses TRBV20-1 and TRBJ2-5; D uncertain. In germline, CDR1 is DFQATT, CDR2 SNEGSKA (reference sequence). V dropped 7 bases and J dropped 0 bases, with 9 bases sitting between them. The CDR3 runs to 12 residues. The CDR3: CSVPKYQETQYF. Here the CDR3 DNA reads TGCAGTGTTCCGAAGTACCAAGAGACCCAGTACTTC.

This clonotype was seen a handful of times. The chain joins TRBV12-5 to TRBJ1-4; tentative D call: TRBD1 (6 bases). This CDR3 is built from 17 residues. The germline V gene has CDR1 LGHNT and CDR2 FRNRAP. V gave up 0 bases and J gave up 7 bases, with 18 bases separating them. The CDR3 DNA reads TGTGCTAGTGGTTTGGTACTAGGGGGGCCGGTGACTGAAAAACTGTTTTTT. This codes for CASGLVLGGPVTEKLFF. The variable domain in full, with the rest retrieved from reference TRBV12-5 and TRBJ1-4, is DARVTQTPRHKVTEMGQEVTMRCQPILGHNTVFWYRQTMMQGLELLAYFRNRAPLDDSGMPKDRFSAEMPDATLATLKIQPSEPRDSAVYFCASGLVLGGPVTEKLFFGSGTQLSVL.

The chain is built from TRBV29-1 and TRBJ2-5; tentative D call: TRBD2 (5 bases). The J call could be wrong; TRBJ2-7 is a better fit for the DNA end. CDR1 is SQVTM, CDR2 ANQGSEA, per germline. This CDR3 has 12 amino acids. DNA for the CDR3: TGCAGCGCCCTAGGGAGCTCCTACGAGCAGTACTTC. Its protein product is CSALGSSYEQYF.

This sequence joins TRBV10-3 and TRBJ1-1; D is undetermined. The CDR3 contains 12 residues. V was clipped by 2 bases and J by 6 bases, with 7 bases between them. Germline V gives CDR1 ENHRY, CDR2 SYGVKD. CDR3: CAISEDLAEAFF. The DNA for the CDR3 is TGTGCCATCAGTGAGGACTTGGCTGAAGCTTTCTTT.

The CDR3 protein is CASSTTGIGEKLFF. For the CDR3, the DNA is TGTGCCAGTAGTACAACAGGGATAGGTGAAAAACTGTTTTTT. The rearrangement links TRBV19 to TRBJ1-4; a possible D gene is TRBD1 (6 bases). Germline V CDR1 and CDR2: LNHDA, SQIVND (reference sequence). V lost 4 bases, J lost 7 bases, and 13 bases lay in between. CDR3 length equals 14 residues.

This clonotype has a handful of counts. The chain is built from TRBV13 and TRBJ1-4; TRBD1 agrees at 7 bases. CDR1 PRHDT and CDR2 FYEKMQ come from the germline V gene (reference sequence). There are 12 residues in the CDR3. The junction had 4 bases not matched to a gene; V was cut back by 6 bases and J by 9 bases. DNA of the CDR3: TGTGCCAGCAGACGACAGGGACAAAAACTGTTTTTT. Its protein is CASRRQGQKLFF.

Comment on this clonotype: With a much larger clone just one base away, this may be a read error. The chain employs TRBV5-1 and TRBJ2-7, with D possibly TRBD1 on 5 matching bases. The CDR3 consists of 15 residues. The germline V gene encodes CDR1 SGHRS and CDR2 YFSETQ. The CDR3, as DNA: TGCGCCAGCAGCCAGGATGGAAGTACAGGCTCCGAGCGGTACTTC. Protein: CASSQDGSTGSERYF.

Only a few counts were recorded for this clonotype. The chain links TRBV5-5 to TRBJ2-5; tentatively, D is TRBD2 (6 bases). V was clipped by 7 bases and J by 2 bases, with 21 bases between them. CDR1 SGHKS and CDR2 YYEKEE come from the germline V gene (reference sequence). There are 16 residues in the CDR3. The CDR3 nucleotides read TGTGCCAGCTCCTACGGGGGACTGAGAGCTCAAGAGACCCAGTACTTC. It specifies CASSYGGLRAQETQYF.

This clonotype was detected ten times or more. The gene calls are TRBV12-3 or TRBV12-4 and TRBJ2-7, with TRBD2 as a possible D gene (6 bases). The CDR3 length is 11 residues. V lost 6 bases, J lost 6 bases, and 9 bases lay in between. The CDR3 DNA reads as TGTGCCAGCAGCGCGGGGTTCGAGCAGTACTTC. It is translated as CASSAGFEQYF.

The chain has TRBV20-1 and TRBJ2-5, with 14 positions matching TRBD2. Germline trimming cut 8 bases from V and 5 bases from J; bases unmatched to any gene: 1. The CDR3 sequence is 12 residues long. The germline V gene has CDR1 DFQATT and CDR2 SNEGSKA (reference sequence). The CDR3 DNA reads TGCAGTCGACTAGCGGGGGGGGAGACCCAGTACTTC. Protein sequence: CSRLAGGETQYF.